A selection of T cell receptor beta chains follows, all from one sample in a study of T cells in Graves' hyperthyroidism and ophthalmopathy. TCRdb called the multiplex PCR reads again in MiXCR, with one record for every CDR3 protein. The sample records fewer than 750,000 distinct CDR3 sequences, approximately 44% being singletons. What was sequenced was peripheral blood or thyroid tissue (not recorded which). The source is a woman between 18 and 29 years old with Graves' hyperthyroidism. Both conserved end residues are part of each CDR3. A D gene is named only where the DNA matches it firmly. Clone size is stated in some rows and not others, as once, few, many or a class when expanded.

size: many
J: TRBJ2-7
D: TRBD1
V: TRBV12-3/TRBV12-4
CDR3: CASSRQTGGYEQYF
DNA: TGTGCCAGCAGTCGTCAGACAGGGGGGTACGAGCAGTACTTC

size: NA
J: TRBJ1-1
D: NA
V: TRBV29-1
CDR3: CSARGGSGTEAFF
DNA: TGCAGTGCTAGAGGGGGTAGCGGCACTGAAGCTTTCTTT

size: NA
J: TRBJ2-3
D: NA
V: TRBV9
CDR3: CASSVEPGLSTDTQYF
DNA: TGTGCCAGCAGCGTAGAACCGGGACTCAGCACAGATACGCAGTATTTT

size: NA
J: TRBJ2-7
D: NA
V: TRBV9
CDR3: CATSGDFAEYEQYF
DNA: TGTGCCACCAGTGGGGACTTCGCGGAGTACGAGCAGTACTTC

size: NA
J: TRBJ1-1
D: TRBD1
V: TRBV9
CDR3: CASSEDSTGANTETFF
DNA: TGTGCCAGCAGCGAGGACTCGACAGGGGCGAACACTGAAACTTTCTTT

size: many
J: TRBJ1-5
D: NA
V: TRBV20-1
CDR3: CSARDWGGQGNQPQHF
DNA: TGCAGTGCTAGAGATTGGGGGGGGCAGGGCAATCAGCCCCAGCATTTT

size: few
J: TRBJ1-2
D: NA
V: TRBV10-3
CDR3: CAISDLGASEVTGNTF
DNA: TGTGCCATCAGTGATCTCGGGGCGTCAGAAGTAACTGGAAACACCTTC

size: many
J: TRBJ2-5
D: NA
V: TRBV20-1
CDR3: CSARPAGTRETQYF
DNA: TGCAGTGCCAGGCCCGCGGGGACGAGGGAGACCCAGTACTTC

size: many
J: TRBJ1-6
D: TRBD1
V: TRBV27
CDR3: CASRPRQGGANSPLHF
DNA: TGTGCCAGCAGACCTCGACAGGGCGGGGCAAATTCACCCCTCCACTTT

size: many
J: TRBJ1-5
D: NA
V: TRBV25-1
CDR3: CASGDFQPQHF
DNA: TGTGCCAGTGGGGACTTTCAGCCCCAGCATTTT

size: once
J: TRBJ1-1
D: NA
V: TRBV29-1
CDR3: CSVGEGEGHAEAFF
DNA: TGCAGCGTGGGAGAGGGGGAGGGACACGCTGAAGCTTTCTTT

size: NA
J: TRBJ1-2
D: NA
V: TRBV29-1
CDR3: CSQGAGLGYTF
DNA: TGCAGCCAAGGGGCAGGCTTAGGCTACACCTTC

size: many
J: TRBJ1-1
D: NA
V: TRBV12-3/TRBV12-4
CDR3: CASGHRNTEAFF
DNA: TGTGCCAGCGGACACAGGAACACTGAAGCTTTCTTT

size: many
J: TRBJ1-4
D: NA
V: TRBV5-4
CDR3: CASSSTLMGNEKLFF
DNA: TGTGCCAGCAGCTCGACTCTGATGGGGAATGAAAAACTGTTTTTT

size: many
J: TRBJ2-5
D: NA
V: TRBV12-3/TRBV12-4
CDR3: CASSARGMRGESRETQYF
DNA: TGTGCCAGCAGTGCCAGGGGCATGAGGGGCGAATCTCGGGAGACCCAGTACTTC

size: many
J: TRBJ1-1
D: NA
V: TRBV19
CDR3: CASSIFENTEAFF
DNA: TGTGCCAGTAGTATCTTTGAGAACACTGAAGCTTTCTTT